This T cell receptor beta chain was recovered during a study of control samples from healthy donors and cancer patients. Profiled with immunoSEQ multiplex PCR; TCRdb holds only in-frame clones, not every one. This table holds some 41,000 clones, around 87% found once. The specimen was PBMCs. The clonotype was recovered from a woman aged 55-69 years with lung cancer.

CDR3 nucleotide sequence: TGTGCCAGCAGTGAGACTAGCGGTACAGATACGCAGTATTTT. This gives the protein CASSETSGTDTQYF. V is TRBV6-4 and J is TRBJ2-3; TRBD2 aligns across 9 bases. The CDR3 is 14 residues long. V gave up 3 bases and J gave up 3 bases; unmatched junction bases: 1. Germline V gene sequence: CDR1 MRHNA, CDR2 SNTAGT.